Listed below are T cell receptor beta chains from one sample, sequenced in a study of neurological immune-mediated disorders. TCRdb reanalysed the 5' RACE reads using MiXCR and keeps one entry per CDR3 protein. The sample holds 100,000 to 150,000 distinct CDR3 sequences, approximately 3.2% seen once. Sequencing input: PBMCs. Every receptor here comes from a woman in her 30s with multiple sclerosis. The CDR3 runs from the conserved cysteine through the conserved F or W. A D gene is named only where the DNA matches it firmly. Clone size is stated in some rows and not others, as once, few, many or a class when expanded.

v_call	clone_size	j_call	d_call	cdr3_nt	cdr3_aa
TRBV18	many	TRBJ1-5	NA	TGTGCCAGCTCCAGCGACCAAAATCAGCCCCAGCATTTT	CASSSDQNQPQHF
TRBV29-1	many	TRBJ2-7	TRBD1	TGCAGCGTGGGGGGACAGGGGCACGAGCAGTACTTC	CSVGGQGHEQYF
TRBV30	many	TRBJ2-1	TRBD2	TGTGCCTGGACTGTCGGGGGGAATGAGCAGTTCTTC	CAWTVGGNEQFF
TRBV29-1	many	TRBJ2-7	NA	TGCAGCGTTGGGGTAGGGGGCTACGAGCAGTACTTC	CSVGVGGYEQYF
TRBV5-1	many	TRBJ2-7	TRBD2	TGCGCCAGCAAATCAAGCGGGAGCTACGAGCAGTACTTC	CASKSSGSYEQYF
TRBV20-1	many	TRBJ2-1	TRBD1	TGCAGTGCTGGGGGACAGGCGAGCTCCTACAATGAGCAGTTCTTC	CSAGGQASSYNEQFF
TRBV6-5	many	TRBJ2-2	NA	TGTGCCAGCAAAAGGGGACTGCAGAACACCGGGGAGCTGTTTTTT	CASKRGLQNTGELFF
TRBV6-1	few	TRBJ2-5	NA	TGTGCCAGCACCACAGGGCCCGGTCTAAACCAAGAGACCCAGTACTTC	CASTTGPGLNQETQYF
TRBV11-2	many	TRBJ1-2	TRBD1	TGTGCCAGCAGCACGGACAGGGTGTGGGGCTACACCTTC	CASSTDRVWGYTF
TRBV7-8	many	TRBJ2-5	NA	TGTGCCAGCAGCTTAGGTGAAGAGACCCAGTACTTC	CASSLGEETQYF
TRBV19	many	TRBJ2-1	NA	TGTGCCAGTAATGCGGGGACCTACAATGAGCAGTTCTTC	CASNAGTYNEQFF
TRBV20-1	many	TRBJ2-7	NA	TGCAGTGCTAGAGGGGTCGGGAGCCCCTACGAGCAGTACTTC	CSARGVGSPYEQYF
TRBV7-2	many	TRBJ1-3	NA	TGTGCCAGCAGCTTATTTCCTGGCTCTGGAAACACCATATATTTT	CASSLFPGSGNTIYF
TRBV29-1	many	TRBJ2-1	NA	TGCAGCGTTGCGGAGTTGACTCTCTACAATGAGCAGTTCTTC	CSVAELTLYNEQFF
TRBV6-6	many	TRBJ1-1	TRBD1	TGTGCCAGCAGTTCAGAACCGGGACAGGCGTTTGAAGCTTTCTTT	CASSSEPGQAFEAFF
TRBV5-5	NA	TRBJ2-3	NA	TGTGCCAGCAGCTTGGAACCAAGCACAGATACGCAGTATTTT	CASSLEPSTDTQYF
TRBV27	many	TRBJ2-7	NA	TGTGCCAGCAGTCCCCGGAACGTGCCCGTGAGGTACGAGCAGTACTTC	CASSPRNVPVRYEQYF
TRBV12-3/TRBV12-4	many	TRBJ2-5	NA	TGTGCCAGCAGTTTTACGACTGAGGGCGGGGAGACCCAGTACTTC	CASSFTTEGGETQYF
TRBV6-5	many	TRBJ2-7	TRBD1	TGTGCCAGCAGGAGATCCGGGACAGTCTCCTACGAGCAGTACTTC	CASRRSGTVSYEQYF
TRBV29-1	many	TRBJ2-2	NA	TGCAGCGTTCAGGGAGGCGGGGAGCTGTTTTTT	CSVQGGGELFF
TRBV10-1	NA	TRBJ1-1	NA	TGCGCCAGCAACCTTGAAGCTTTCTTT	CASNLEAFF
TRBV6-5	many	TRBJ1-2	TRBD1	TGTGCCAGCAGTCAGGGACAGTGGAACTATGGCTACACCTTC	CASSQGQWNYGYTF
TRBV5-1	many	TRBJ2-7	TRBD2	TGCGCCAGCAGCTTCGATAGCGGGGTATACGAGCAGTACTTC	CASSFDSGVYEQYF
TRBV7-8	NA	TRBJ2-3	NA	TGTGCCAGCAGCTTAGAGCCCACAGGCCCTAGCACAGATACGCAGTATTTT	CASSLEPTGPSTDTQYF
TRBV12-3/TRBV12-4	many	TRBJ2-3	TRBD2	TGTGCCAGCAGAGGGCTAATACTAGCGGAGAACACAGATACGCAGTATTTT	CASRGLILAENTDTQYF
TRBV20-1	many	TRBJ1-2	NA	TGCAGTGCTAGAGATACCGGGGTACCTAACTATGGCTACACCTTC	CSARDTGVPNYGYTF
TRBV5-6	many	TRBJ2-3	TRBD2	TGTGCCAGCAGCTTGGGGAGCGGGGGCACAGATACGCAGTATTTT	CASSLGSGGTDTQYF
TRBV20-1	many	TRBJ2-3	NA	TGCAGTGCTACAGCCCACCAGGGGGGAACGGATAGTTCGGCGCAGTATTTT	CSATAHQGGTDSSAQYF
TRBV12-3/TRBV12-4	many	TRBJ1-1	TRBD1	TGTGCCAGCAGTCCAGGGACAGGGCCGAACACTGAAGCTTTCTTT	CASSPGTGPNTEAFF
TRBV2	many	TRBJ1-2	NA	TGTGCCATCTCAACCCGGGACGTATATGGCTACACCTTC	CAISTRDVYGYTF
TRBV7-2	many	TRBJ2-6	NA	TGTGCCAGCATCTCGGTCTCTGGGGCCAACGTCCTGACTTTC	CASISVSGANVLTF
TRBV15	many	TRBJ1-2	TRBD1	TGTGCCACCAGCAGAGATCGGAGGGGGCAGAGCTACACCTTC	CATSRDRRGQSYTF
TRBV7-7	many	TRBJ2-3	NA	TGTGCCAGCAGCTTAGGCACTAGTCCCGCAGATACGCAGTATTTT	CASSLGTSPADTQYF
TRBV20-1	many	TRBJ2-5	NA	TGCAGTGCTAGATGGGTTGGGGAGACCCAGTACTTC	CSARWVGETQYF
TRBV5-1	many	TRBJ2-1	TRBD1	TGCGCCAGCAGCTCCTTACAGGGGGCACCGTACAATGAGCAGTTCTTC	CASSSLQGAPYNEQFF
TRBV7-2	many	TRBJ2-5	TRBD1	TGTGCCAGCAGATATCGGGACAGGGGCCAAGAGACCCAGTACTTC	CASRYRDRGQETQYF
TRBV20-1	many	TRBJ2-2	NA	TGCAGTGCTTCCCGACAGAGAAACACCGGGGAGCTGTTTTTT	CSASRQRNTGELFF
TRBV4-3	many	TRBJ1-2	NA	TGCGCCAGCAGCCCGCACAGGAGTCCCTCACCGCGCAACTATGGCTACACCTTC	CASSPHRSPSPRNYGYTF
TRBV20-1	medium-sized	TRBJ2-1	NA	TGCAGTGCTAGGGACAGCGTGTACAATGAGCAGTTCTTC	CSARDSVYNEQFF
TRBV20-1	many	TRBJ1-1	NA	TGCAGTGCTAGGACTTTAACTGGACAATATGTTGAAGCTTTCTTT	CSARTLTGQYVEAFF
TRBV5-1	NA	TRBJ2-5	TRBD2	TGCGCCAGCAGCTTGGCCGCGAGCGGGGCCCAAGAGACCCAGTACTTC	CASSLAASGAQETQYF
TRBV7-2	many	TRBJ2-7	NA	TGTGCCAGCAGCTTAGGTGGACAGCGGACCTACGAGCAGTACTTC	CASSLGGQRTYEQYF
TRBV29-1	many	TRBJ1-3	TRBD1	TGCAGCGTTGAAGAGAGGGGACAGGGGGCCGTGGAAGACACCATATATTTT	CSVEERGQGAVEDTIYF
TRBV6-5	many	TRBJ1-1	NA	TGTGCCAGCAGGCCCGGAGGTAGCACTGAAGCTTTCTTT	CASRPGGSTEAFF
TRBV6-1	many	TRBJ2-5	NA	TGTGCCAGCAGTGAAGGGTTGTTACGAGAGACCCAGTACTTC	CASSEGLLRETQYF
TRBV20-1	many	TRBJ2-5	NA	TGCAGTGCCAACATTCCCCCGAGAGAAGAGACCCAGTACTTC	CSANIPPREETQYF
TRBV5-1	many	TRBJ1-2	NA	TGCGCCAGCAGCTTGTACACAGCCTCTAACTATGGCTACACCTTC	CASSLYTASNYGYTF
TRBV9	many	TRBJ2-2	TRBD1	TGTGCCAGCAGCTCAGGGGGTACCCCCGGGGAGCTGTTTTTT	CASSSGGTPGELFF
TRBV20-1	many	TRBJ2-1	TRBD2	TGCAGTGCTAGAGTACTACCCCTCAATAGCGGGAGTCAGGATGAGCAGTTCTTC	CSARVLPLNSGSQDEQFF
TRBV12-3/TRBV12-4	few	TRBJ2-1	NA	TGTGCCAGCAGTTTAGAGGCAGGGCCAAGATTCCCCTACAATGAGCAGTTCTTC	CASSLEAGPRFPYNEQFF
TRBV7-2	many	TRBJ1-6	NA	TGTGCCAGCAACCCGGGGCTTAGCTCCTATAATTCACCCCTCCACTTT	CASNPGLSSYNSPLHF
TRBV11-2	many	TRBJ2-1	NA	TGTGCCAGCAGCTTAAGTCAGCCCAATGAGCAGTTCTTC	CASSLSQPNEQFF
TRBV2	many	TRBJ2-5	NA	TGTGCCAGCAGTGTCCGGGAAGGGCAAGGGACCCAGTACTTC	CASSVREGQGTQYF
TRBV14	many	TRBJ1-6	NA	TGTGCCAGCAGCTTTACCGGGACACCCCTCCACTTT	CASSFTGTPLHF
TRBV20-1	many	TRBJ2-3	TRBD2	TGCAGTGTCCGGGGGGAAGACACAGATACGCAGTATTTT	CSVRGEDTDTQYF